The 26 T cell receptor beta chains reported below all come from one sample, sequenced in a study of T cell repertoires in cytomegalovirus infection (dated by TCRdb to between 2019 and 2020). Sequencing was performed on an Illumina HiSeq 1500. Through fastp at Q25 and MiXCR, TCRdb rebuilt clones from the public reads, retaining in-frame beta chains. Duplicate CDR3 protein sequences are folded into a single record with the most common DNA and genes. For this sample there are under 300,000 distinct CDR3 sequences; over 9% appear just once. 1.5% to 2% of the sample belongs to the ten largest clones. Sequences were obtained from PBMCs. These receptors originate from a human donor in good health (CMV status not recorded). Some clones in this sample may be carry-over from other donors' samples.

The V and J genes are TRBV24-1 and TRBJ2-5, with D possibly called TRBD1 or TRBD2 (5 bases each). The ends were cut back, 3 bases at V and 2 bases at J, with 9 bases in the middle. CDR1 is KGHDR and CDR2 is SFDVKD in the germline V gene. The CDR3 totals 14 residues. DNA of the CDR3: TGTGCCACCAGTGATGGGACGGCGCAAGAGACCCAGTACTTC. Translated, it gives CATSDGTAQETQYF.

This chain connects TRBV28 to TRBJ2-1; 10 nucleotides align to TRBD2. CDR3 length equals 17 residues. Germline CDR1 reads MDHEN; CDR2 reads SYDVKM. J gave up 3 bases and V 3 bases, and 8 bases lay outside the gene matches. Here the CDR3 DNA reads TGTGCCAGCAGTTTGGGATTAGCGGGAGGCCTCTACAATGAGCAGTTCTTC. Protein sequence: CASSLGLAGGLYNEQFF.

In its sample, this clonotype was seen many times. This rearrangement joins TRBV6-5 to TRBJ2-2; 7 bases match TRBD1. V lost 6 bases to trimming and J lost 7 bases; unmatched junction nucleotides: 11. Germline V gene data show CDR1 as MNHEY and CDR2 as SVGAGI. This CDR3 comprises 15 residues. The CDR3 protein is CASRARGQAGGELFF. The CDR3 DNA reads as TGTGCCAGCAGGGCAAGAGGACAGGCAGGCGGGGAGCTGTTTTTT.

J is TRBJ2-3 and V is TRBV20-1, with TRBD2 matching over 9 bases. Trimming took 4 bases from V and 11 from J; bases not matched to a gene: 16. The CDR3 has 15 residues. Germline loops: CDR1 DFQATT, CDR2 SNEGSKA (reference sequence). The CDR3 region is CSANPDGGGAGGQYF. CDR3 in DNA: TGCAGTGCTAACCCTGACGGGGGGGGAGCGGGAGGGCAGTATTTT.

This clonotype was recorded at least ten times. This chain uses TRBV6-1 with TRBJ2-2; 12 bases are shared with TRBD2. V lost 6 bases to trimming and J lost 1 base; unmatched junction nucleotides: 6. Germline V gene sequence: CDR1 MNHNS, CDR2 SASEGT. The CDR3 sequence is 17 residues long. CDR3 region: CASRQGGLAGNTGELFF. CDR3 DNA sequence: TGTGCCAGCAGACAGGGGGGACTAGCGGGGAACACCGGGGAGCTGTTTTTT.

Worth noting for this clonotype: A much larger clone sits a single nucleotide away, making a read error possible. This sequence joins TRBV7-9 and TRBJ1-2; D is unresolved. V shed 1 base and J shed 4 bases, with 10 bases lying between them. In germline, CDR1 is SEHNR, CDR2 FQNEAQ (reference sequence). CDR3 length equals 14 residues. CDR3 region: CASSLGGRLYGYTF. The DNA for the CDR3 is TGTGCCAGCAGCTTAGGTGGCAGACTCTATGGCTACACCTTC.

This clonotype came up a few times. V usage is TRBV6-5 and J usage is TRBJ2-5; possibly TRBD2 for D (6 bases). The CDR3 extends over 14 amino acids. Germline V gene sequence: CDR1 MNHEY, CDR2 SVGAGI. V lost 0 bases, J lost 5 bases, and 10 bases lay in between. As DNA, the CDR3 is TGTGCCAGCAGTTACTCGGGGGGTATGGAGACCCAGTACTTC. Translated: CASSYSGGMETQYF.

On this clonotype itself: A read error is possible here, since a much larger clone lies one base away. The chain carries TRBV6-2 or TRBV6-3 and TRBJ1-2; D not certain. The CDR3 contains 13 residues. V lost 10 bases, J lost 6 bases, and 18 bases lay in between. Germline CDR1 is MNHEY and CDR2 is SVGEGT. CDR3 in DNA: TGTGCCAACAAACGGCCCAGTGAAGATGGCTACACCTTC. As protein: CANKRPSEDGYTF.

This clonotype was found a few times. The chain's CDR3 is CASSLTGRLETQYF. The CDR3 nucleotides read TGTGCCAGCAGCTTAACAGGGAGATTGGAGACCCAGTACTTC. The chain combines TRBV7-2 with TRBJ2-5, with D perhaps TRBD1 (6 bases). The CDR3 sequence is 14 residues long. The V gene's germline CDR1 is SGHTA and CDR2 FQGNSA. Trimming left V 2 bases short and J 5 bases short, with 12 bases between.

The table lists this clonotype with many counts. This chain connects TRBV7-6 to TRBJ1-4, with D tentatively TRBD1 (5 bases). CDR3 length equals 13 residues. Germline V CDR1 and CDR2: SGHVS, FNYEAQ. V lost 5 bases and J lost 8, with 12 bases in between. As DNA, the CDR3 is TGTGCCAGCAGCGGAATGACAGCAGAAAAACTGTTTTTT. This sequence encodes CASSGMTAEKLFF.

This clonotype was seen repeatedly, ten times or more. The CDR3: CASSLGSEYEQYF. Written as DNA, the CDR3 is TGTGCCAGCAGCTTAGGATCAGAGTACGAGCAGTACTTC. The chain employs TRBV7-2 and TRBJ2-7; no clear D. This CDR3 is 13 amino acids long. Trimming pared 1 base from V and 4 bases from J, leaving 8 bases between. The germline V gene encodes CDR1 SGHTA and CDR2 FQGNSA.

This clonotype showed up many times. V usage is TRBV9 and J usage is TRBJ2-1, with TRBD1 matching over 7 bases. Trimming removed 4 bases from V and 8 bases from J; junction bases left unmatched: 6. The germline V gene encodes CDR1 SGDLS and CDR2 YYNGEE. The CDR3 consists of 13 residues. CDR3 protein: CASSRQGMDEQFF. In nucleotides, the CDR3 is TGTGCCAGCAGCCGACAGGGAATGGATGAGCAGTTCTTC.

This clonotype has just a few counts. The chain is built from TRBV19 and TRBJ1-2; D may be TRBD1 (6 bases). Germline loops: CDR1 LNHDA, CDR2 SQIVND (reference sequence). The CDR3 is 13 residues long. The ends were cut back, 3 bases at V and 4 bases at J, with 9 bases in the middle. The CDR3 spells CASSMQDSYGYTF. The CDR3 region has the DNA TGTGCCAGTAGTATGCAGGACAGCTATGGCTACACCTTC.

This clonotype occurred a few times. This chain connects TRBV9 to TRBJ1-2, with D tentatively TRBD1 (6 bases). This CDR3 contains 13 residues. With 4 bases removed from V and 8 bases from J, the gap between germline ends came to 15 bases. CDR1 and CDR2 (germline): SGDLS, YYNGEE. This chain's CDR3 is CASSPGARGGYTF. As DNA, the CDR3 is TGTGCCAGCAGCCCAGGGGCCCGCGGGGGCTACACCTTC. The variable domain in full, with the rest retrieved from reference TRBV9 and TRBJ1-2, is DSGVTQTPKHLITATGQRVTLRCSPRSGDLSVYWYQQSLDQGLQFLIQYYNGEERAKGNILERFSAQQFPDLHSELNLSSLELGDSALYFCASSPGARGGYTFGSGTRLTVV.

Ten or more counts support this clonotype. This rearrangement joins TRBV6-1 to TRBJ2-7; D remains unclear. This CDR3 has 14 amino acids. The V and J ends lost 2 bases and 2 bases respectively, with 10 bases between them. Germline V gene lookup returns CDR1 MNHNS and CDR2 SASEGT. The CDR3 protein is CASSEISSAYEQYF. The CDR3, as DNA: TGTGCCAGCAGTGAAATCTCCAGCGCCTACGAGCAGTACTTC.

Concerning this clonotype: A read error is likely, as this CDR3 ends without the conserved phenylalanine or tryptophan. The chain recombines TRBV7-2 with TRBJ2-3; 11 bases are a match to TRBD2. V dropped 8 bases and J dropped 1; count of bases not matched to a gene: 8. Germline V gives CDR1 SGHTA, CDR2 FQGNSA. The CDR3 runs 16 residues. This chain's CDR3 is CASCYTSGGRTDTQYL. The CDR3 DNA reads TGTGCCAGCTGCTACACTAGCGGGGGCCGCACAGATACGCAGTATCTT.

The chain recombines TRBV28 with TRBJ2-7; 12 bases align to TRBD1. V lost 5 bases to trimming and J lost 11 bases; unmatched junction nucleotides: 10. The germline V gene has CDR1 MDHEN and CDR2 SYDVKM. The CDR3 consists of 14 residues. The CDR3 spells CASSPNAGTGGEYF. The CDR3 DNA follows: TGTGCCAGCAGTCCCAACGCCGGGACAGGGGGCGAGTACTTC.

The table lists this clonotype with a few counts. The chain carries TRBV4-3 and TRBJ2-7, with D possibly being TRBD2 (5 bases). Germline CDR1 reads LGHNA; CDR2 reads YSLEER. The V and J ends lost 1 base and 3 bases respectively, with 13 bases between them. The CDR3 contains 15 residues. CDR3 DNA sequence: TGCGCCAGCAGCCAAGGGGCCCCGAGGGACTACGAGCAGTACTTC. The encoded protein is CASSQGAPRDYEQYF.

This clonotype has more than one count but fewer than ten. The chain employs TRBV15 and TRBJ2-7; weak D call: TRBD1 (6 bases). This CDR3 spans 15 amino acids. The V and J ends lost 0 bases and 2 bases respectively, with 11 bases between them. Germline CDR1 and CDR2: LNHNV and YYDKDF (reference sequence). The CDR3 bases are TGTGCCACCAGCAGAGAAAAGGGGGTGACCTACGAGCAGTACTTC. It yields the protein CATSREKGVTYEQYF.

This chain uses TRBV28 with TRBJ2-2; no definite D call. This CDR3 is 16 amino acids long. V was cut by 1 base and J by 2 bases, with 11 bases left in between. The germline CDR1 and CDR2 sequences are MDHEN and SYDVKM. DNA for the CDR3: TGTGCCAGCAGTTTATCGGTGGGCCAAAACACCGGGGAGCTGTTTTTT. Protein sequence: CASSLSVGQNTGELFF. Combining the CDR3 with reference TRBV28 and TRBJ2-2 gives the whole variable domain DVKVTQSSRYLVKRTGEKVFLECVQDMDHENMFWYRQDPGLGLRLIYFSYDVKMKEKGDIPEGYSVSREKKERFSLILESASTNQTSMYLCASSLSVGQNTGELFFGEGSRLTVL.

The V gene is TRBV29-1, the J gene TRBJ1-1; D may be TRBD1 (5 bases). CDR1 and CDR2 from the germline V gene are SQVTM and ANQGSEA. Deletions cut 4 bases from V and 2 bases from J, with 14 bases between. This CDR3 is built from 14 residues. In DNA, the CDR3 is TGCAGCGTTGCCCCTCAAAGGGGCAACACTGAAGCTTTCTTT. Protein: CSVAPQRGNTEAFF.

This clonotype was found a few times. The rearrangement joins TRBV20-1 to TRBJ1-4; maybe TRBD1 (5 bases). Germline V lookup: CDR1 DFQATT, CDR2 SNEGSKA (reference sequence). V was shortened by 0 bases and J by 7 bases, with 12 bases between the two germline ends. The CDR3 is made up of 14 amino acids. This CDR3 reads CSAREGLGVEKLFF. The CDR3 DNA is TGCAGTGCTAGAGAGGGTCTGGGGGTTGAAAAACTGTTTTTT.

The rearrangement links TRBV6-2 or TRBV6-3 to TRBJ2-7; the D gene is possibly TRBD2 (5 bases). The CDR3 totals 12 residues. Germline lookup yields CDR1 MNHEY and CDR2 SVGEGT. Trimming removed 8 bases from V and 4 bases from J, with 12 bases in between. CDR3 amino acids: CASARVPYEQYF. The DNA for the CDR3 is TGTGCCAGCGCGAGGGTTCCTTACGAGCAGTACTTC.

The V and J genes are TRBV5-1 and TRBJ2-7; possibly TRBD1 or TRBD2 for D (6 bases each). V was cut by 5 bases and J by 7 bases, with 25 bases left in between. This CDR3 has 16 residues. Germline V gene data show CDR1 as SGHRS and CDR2 as YFSETQ. This CDR3 reads CASRRNPRTAAGEQYF. CDR3 DNA sequence: TGCGCCAGCAGACGGAACCCAAGGACAGCTGCGGGGGAGCAGTACTTC.

Comment on this clonotype: Since no conserved phenylalanine or tryptophan closes the CDR3, a read error is the likely cause. The chain uses TRBV7-2 and TRBJ2-2; D is unclear. The CDR3 runs 16 residues. Between the trimmed V and J ends, which lost 1 base and 1 base, there was a span of 10 bases. Germline assignment: CDR1 SGHTA and CDR2 FQGNSA. The CDR3 region is CASSLDSAVNTGELFS. CDR3 DNA: TGTGCCAGCAGCTTAGATTCCGCAGTGAACACCGGGGAGCTGTTTTCT.

The gene calls are TRBV28 and TRBJ2-5; tentative D call: TRBD1 (6 bases). Trimming took 4 bases from V and 5 from J, leaving 11 bases between them. CDR3 length: 13 amino acids. Germline V gene lookup returns CDR1 MDHEN and CDR2 SYDVKM. CDR3 bases: TGTGCCAGCAGTTCAGGGGCAGCTGAGACCCAGTACTTC. Translated: CASSSGAAETQYF.